This T cell receptor beta chain was recorded in a study of T cell repertoires in cytomegalovirus infection. Turning to the study itself: Alongside well-studied HLA-B-restricted CMV epitopes, recently identified HLA-C-restricted CMV epitopes were also used. TCR beta signatures that were public indicated CMV infection and matching HLA type. Whole-study results and caveats: The ex vivo response was dominated by HLA-C-restricted CMV-specific TCR beta clonotypes.

As concerns this clonotype: No antigen is known for it.

The CDR3 loop spans 14 amino acids. The ends lost 3 bases at V and 7 bases at J; junction bases unmatched: 6. One entry per CDR3 protein, called by TCRdb with MiXCR from the reads. Of approximately 390,000 distinct CDR3 sequences in the sample, approximately 35% are singletons; the top ten hold roughly 14%. The sequence was obtained from a human donor in good health (CMV status not recorded). Some clones in this sample may be carry-over from other donors' samples. The chain is built from TRBV12-3 or TRBV12-4 and TRBJ2-3, with TRBD2 matching over 8 bases. This sample comprised cultured PBMCs, obtained from culture after CMV antigen stimulation. CDR3 in DNA: TGTGCCAGCAGTTTGTCGGGAGGGTCACATACGCAGTATTTT. Translated, it gives CASSLSGGSHTQYF.